The 32 T cell receptor beta chains below were found in one sample sequenced in a study of T-cell reconstitution after alpha-beta-depleted transplantation in children. Unique molecular identifiers featured in how the TCRbeta library was prepared. TCRdb itself ran the PCR reads through MiXCR, one entry per CDR3 protein. The table has 450,000 to 600,000 distinct CDR3 sequences, roughly 18% seen once. The sample here was PBMCs from the stem cell graft donor, taken from the stem cell graft. Every receptor here comes from a human donor who donated a stem cell graft to a child with acute lymphoblastic leukemia.

This chain joins TRBV20-1 and TRBJ2-7; D is perhaps TRBD2 (6 bases). The CDR3 sequence is 12 residues long. Germline assignment: CDR1 DFQATT and CDR2 SNEGSKA (reference sequence). V was shortened by 6 bases and J by 6 bases, with 15 bases between the two germline ends. The CDR3 DNA sequence: TGCAGTGCAATAGCGGTGGCCCTCGAGCAGTACTTC. Protein sequence: CSAIAVALEQYF.

The rearrangement links TRBV27 to TRBJ2-1; TRBD2 matches 7 bases. V shed 2 bases, J shed 8 bases, and the junction held 6 bases outside the gene matches. The CDR3 is 14 residues long. Germline V gives CDR1 MNHEY, CDR2 SMNVEV (reference sequence). The CDR3 DNA is TGTGCCAGCAGTTTAATGGCGGGAGCACATGAGCAGTTCTTC. Encoded protein: CASSLMAGAHEQFF.

The chain employs TRBV6-5 and TRBJ2-1; 8 nucleotides line up with TRBD2. V gave up 2 bases and J gave up 5 bases; unmatched junction bases: 8. Per the germline V gene, CDR1 is MNHEY and CDR2 is SVGAGI. This CDR3 region has 16 residues. The CDR3 DNA reads as TGTGCCAGCAGTTACAACGCGCTAGCGGGTGACAATGAGCAGTTCTTC. It is translated as CASSYNALAGDNEQFF.

The rearrangement joins TRBV5-1 to TRBJ2-1, with 16 nucleotides matching TRBD2. This CDR3 region has 16 residues. The V and J ends lost 4 bases and 10 bases, in that order; junction bases with no gene match: 8. Per the germline V gene, CDR1 is SGHRS and CDR2 is YFSETQ. CDR3 DNA sequence: TGCGCCAGCAGCCAGGGACTAGCGGGAGGGCCTAGGGAGCAGTTCTTC. This codes for CASSQGLAGGPREQFF.

Worth noting for this clonotype: A junction boundary mismatches the germline segment, possibly from a read error. This chain connects TRBV12-3 or TRBV12-4 to TRBJ2-1; 11 positions match TRBD2. This CDR3 is 11 amino acids long. The DNA of the CDR3 is TGTGCCAGCAGGAGGGGACTAGCGGTCTCCTTC. Protein sequence: CASRRGLAVSF.

This chain connects TRBV6-2 or TRBV6-3 to TRBJ1-4; unclear D gene. The CDR3 consists of 14 residues. Germline assignment: CDR1 MNHEY and CDR2 SVGEGT. V was clipped by 2 bases and J by 4 bases, with 8 bases between them. The CDR3 region is CASSYSGRNEKLFF. CDR3 DNA: TGTGCCAGCAGTTACAGTGGGCGTAATGAAAAACTGTTTTTT.

V is TRBV18 and J is TRBJ2-6, with 12 positions matching TRBD2. After removal of 8 bases from V and 0 bases from J, the junction contained 5 bases not matched to a gene. Germline V lookup: CDR1 KGHSH, CDR2 LQKENI. The CDR3 length is 17 residues. CDR3 amino acids: CASGRLAGASGANVLTF. The DNA of the CDR3 is TGTGCCAGCGGCCGACTAGCGGGAGCCTCTGGGGCCAACGTCCTGACTTTC.

This clonotype has just a few counts. The chain uses TRBV27 and TRBJ1-1, with D maybe TRBD1 (5 bases). The CDR3 covers 11 residues. The V and J ends lost 7 bases and 4 bases respectively, with 7 bases between them. Germline lookup yields CDR1 MNHEY and CDR2 SMNVEV (reference sequence). CDR3 bases: TGTGCCAGCAAGGGGAGCACTGAAGCTTTCTTT. Protein sequence: CASKGSTEAFF.

The chain employs TRBV6-1 and TRBJ2-5; TRBD2 matches at 11 bases. Trimming at V came to 2 bases and at J to 5 bases, leaving 10 bases not matched to a gene. CDR1 and CDR2 from the germline V gene are MNHNS and SASEGT. CDR3 length equals 17 residues. The chain's CDR3 is CASSEPGTSGVGETQYF. CDR3 DNA: TGTGCCAGCAGTGAACCCGGGACTAGCGGTGTCGGGGAGACCCAGTACTTC.

This clonotype was counted between two and nine times. The rearrangement links TRBV2 to TRBJ1-1; D is uncertain. CDR1 SNHLY and CDR2 FYNNEI come from the germline V gene. Trimming took off 0 bases at V and 1 base at J, with 6 bases between the two ends. The CDR3 sequence is 14 residues long. In DNA, the CDR3 is TGTGCCAGCAGTGAAGCGCACGGGAACACTGAAGCTTTCTTT. This translates into CASSEAHGNTEAFF.

The chain has TRBV12-3 or TRBV12-4 and TRBJ2-2; D is undetermined. The V end lost 5 bases, the J end lost 8 bases, and 6 bases lay between the germline ends. CDR3 size: 11 residues. This CDR3 is CASSGIGELFF. CDR3 nucleotides: TGTGCCAGCAGTGGCATAGGGGAGCTGTTTTTT.

This clonotype was recorded a few times. The chain links TRBV11-2 to TRBJ2-2; no reliable D call. Germline-derived CDR1 and CDR2 are SGHAT and FQNNGV. The V and J ends lost 5 bases and 4 bases respectively, with 8 bases between them. The CDR3 extends over 13 amino acids. The chain's CDR3 is CASSIDGTGELFF. The CDR3 region has the DNA TGTGCCAGCAGCATCGATGGCACCGGGGAGCTGTTTTTT.

This sequence joins TRBV5-6 and TRBJ2-3; unclear D gene. This CDR3 region has 16 residues. Germline values: CDR1 SGHDT, CDR2 YYEEEE. Trimming removed 4 bases at V and 5 bases at J, with 20 bases between. CDR3 protein: CASSAYRTNRLDTQYF. CDR3 coding DNA: TGTGCCAGCAGCGCCTACCGGACGAATCGACTAGATACGCAGTATTTT.

This clonotype was seen a handful of times. V usage is TRBV18 and J usage is TRBJ1-3, with no clear D. Trimming cost V 5 bases and J 4 bases, with 15 bases left between them. The germline V gene encodes CDR1 KGHSH and CDR2 LQKENI. The CDR3 spans 15 residues. CDR3 sequence reads: CASSGELLEGNTIYF. CDR3 coding DNA: TGTGCCAGCTCAGGGGAGCTTTTAGAAGGAAACACCATATATTTT.

This clonotype was observed a handful of times. The chain has TRBV7-2 and TRBJ2-1; a weak D match, TRBD2 (5 bases). The ends were cut back, 4 bases at V and 4 bases at J, with 11 bases in the middle. The CDR3 is 14 amino acids. CDR1 and CDR2 (germline): SGHTA, FQGNSA. The CDR3 DNA reads as TGTGCCAGCAGCTCGCAACTAGGGTACAATGAGCAGTTCTTC. Translation: CASSSQLGYNEQFF.

The chain has TRBV20-1 and TRBJ1-6; D is possibly TRBD1 (6 bases). CDR1 DFQATT and CDR2 SNEGSKA come from the germline V gene (reference sequence). CDR3 length: 13 residues. Trimming shortened V by 6 bases and J by 7 bases, and 13 bases separated the two germline ends. CDR3 in DNA: TGCAGTGCAGATGGGCAGGGGAATTCACCCCTCCACTTT. Its translation is CSADGQGNSPLHF.

The chain combines TRBV5-1 with TRBJ2-1; 9 bases fit TRBD2. Germline V gene data show CDR1 as SGHRS and CDR2 as YFSETQ. CDR3 length: 17 amino acids. J gave up 7 bases and V 0 bases, and 11 bases lay outside the gene matches. The CDR3 loop reads CASSLGLLAGGPNEQFF. The CDR3 DNA sequence: TGCGCCAGCAGCTTGGGCCTATTGGCGGGAGGGCCGAATGAGCAGTTCTTC.

The chain couples TRBV14 to TRBJ2-3; possibly TRBD2 for D (6 bases). The ends were cut back, 1 base at V and 2 bases at J, with 16 bases in the middle. Germline loops: CDR1 SGHDN, CDR2 FVKESK. The CDR3 loop spans 17 amino acids. DNA for the CDR3: TGTGCCAGCAGCCAAGGACTAGTTGATGTAGTCACAGATACGCAGTATTTT. Its protein is CASSQGLVDVVTDTQYF.

Only a few counts were recorded for this clonotype. The chain is built from TRBV27 and TRBJ2-7; D unresolved. V was shortened by 6 bases and J by 7 bases, with 22 bases between the two germline ends. Germline loops: CDR1 MNHEY, CDR2 SMNVEV (reference sequence). The CDR3 covers 15 residues. The CDR3 sequence: CASRPTPLLYGEQYF. CDR3 in DNA: TGTGCCAGCAGGCCAACACCCTTGTTGTACGGGGAGCAGTACTTC.

The chain is built from TRBV5-1 and TRBJ2-7; D could derive from TRBD1 or TRBD2 (5 bases each). Deletions cut 5 bases from V and 2 bases from J, with 11 bases between. There are 13 residues in the CDR3. CDR1 and CDR2 (germline): SGHRS, YFSETQ. Written as DNA, the CDR3 is TGCGCCAGCAGACGGGACGGACCCTACGAGCAGTACTTC. Translated: CASRRDGPYEQYF.

The V call is TRBV12-3 or TRBV12-4, the J call TRBJ1-5; the D gene is possibly TRBD1 (5 bases). V shed 5 bases and J shed 11 bases, with 28 bases lying between them. The CDR3 consists of 17 residues. Written as DNA, the CDR3 is TGTGCCAGCAGTCTCTCCCAGGGAATAGGGGCCCGGACGGCCCAGCATTTT. It is translated as CASSLSQGIGARTAQHF.

This clonotype turned up a few times. The chain joins TRBV5-1 to TRBJ1-1; 8 bases fit TRBD1. CDR1 SGHRS and CDR2 YFSETQ come from the germline V gene. The V gene end was trimmed by 3 bases and the J gene end by 6 bases; junction bases not matched to a gene: 13. This CDR3 region has 16 residues. Written as DNA, the CDR3 is TGCGCCAGCAGCTCCCGGACAGGGAAGCGGGTTGCTGAAGCTTTCTTT. Its translation is CASSSRTGKRVAEAFF.

The table lists this clonotype with a few counts. This CDR3 is CASSLDGPGPTDTQYF. The CDR3 coding sequence is TGCGCCAGCAGCTTGGATGGGCCGGGGCCCACAGATACGCAGTATTTT. V usage is TRBV5-1 and J usage is TRBJ2-3; D possibly matches TRBD1 or TRBD2 (5 bases each). The CDR3 covers 16 residues. From germline, CDR1 is SGHRS and CDR2 YFSETQ. The V and J ends lost 0 bases and 2 bases respectively, with 13 bases between them.

The J gene is TRBJ2-7, the V gene TRBV20-1; no definite D call. Per germline, CDR1 DFQATT and CDR2 SNEGSKA (reference sequence). Trimming took 3 bases from V and 3 from J, leaving 12 bases between them. The CDR3 runs 13 residues. The CDR3, as DNA: TGCAGTGCTAGGCCCAGGCAACTCTACGAGCAGTACTTC. Amino acids: CSARPRQLYEQYF.

The rearrangement uses TRBV6-1 and TRBJ2-2; D is uncertain. The length of the CDR3 is 12 residues. Germline lookup yields CDR1 MNHNS and CDR2 SASEGT. V shed 9 bases and J shed 1 base, with 6 bases lying between them. The CDR3 region is CASARNTGELFF. The CDR3 region has the DNA TGTGCCAGTGCTAGGAACACCGGGGAGCTGTTTTTT.

This CDR3 reads CASSQDSFLEGRGNEQYF. The CDR3 DNA reads TGCGCCAGCAGCCAAGATAGTTTCTTGGAGGGGCGAGGGAACGAGCAGTACTTC. The chain recombines TRBV4-1 with TRBJ2-7, with D perhaps TRBD2 (6 bases). The V end was cut by 0 bases, the J end by 5 bases, with 23 bases between. The CDR3 is made up of 18 amino acids. The germline gives CDR1 MGHRA, CDR2 YSYEKL.

V gene TRBV12-3 or TRBV12-4 combines with J gene TRBJ2-1; 7 bases line up with TRBD2. This CDR3 region has 15 residues. Trimming removed 5 bases from V and 10 bases from J; junction bases left unmatched: 14. CDR3 DNA: TGTGCCAGCAGTGTCCCTGGGGGGGGAATGTGGGAGCAGTTCTTC. It specifies CASSVPGGGMWEQFF.

This clonotype was seen only a few times. CDR3 DNA: TGTGCCAGCAGTCCCCGCCGCCTAGTTCGCGAGCAGTACTTC. It encodes CASSPRRLVREQYF. The gene calls are TRBV12-3 or TRBV12-4 and TRBJ2-7; D remains unclear. The CDR3 extends over 14 amino acids. V was trimmed by 5 bases and J by 6 bases, leaving 17 bases between them.

This clonotype was recorded a few times. The chain employs TRBV5-6 and TRBJ2-7; perhaps D is TRBD1 or TRBD2 (5 bases each). The V end lost 0 bases, the J end lost 2 bases, and 18 bases lay between the germline ends. Germline-derived CDR1 and CDR2 are SGHDT and YYEEEE. This CDR3 is built from 17 residues. CDR3 protein: CASSLGSGTRVAYEQYF. The CDR3 DNA reads TGTGCCAGCAGCTTGGGATCCGGGACGAGGGTCGCCTACGAGCAGTACTTC.

The rearrangement joins TRBV29-1 to TRBJ1-2; unclear D gene. CDR3 size: 15 residues. Deletions cut 4 bases from V and 4 bases from J, with 19 bases between. Germline V gene sequence: CDR1 SQVTM, CDR2 ANQGSEA. The CDR3 DNA reads TGCAGCGTTGGCGGTAGTGAGTTTAGTGTCTATGGCTACACCTTC. Translating gives CSVGGSEFSVYGYTF.

The chain couples TRBV11-2 to TRBJ1-1; 10 bases line up with TRBD1. V was pared by 5 bases and J by 1 base, with 4 bases of the junction left unmatched. The germline CDR1 and CDR2 sequences are SGHAT and FQNNGV. This CDR3 region has 15 residues. The chain's CDR3 is CASSDWTGGNTEAFF. DNA of the CDR3: TGTGCCAGCAGCGACTGGACAGGGGGGAACACTGAAGCTTTCTTT.

This clonotype has a handful of counts. V is TRBV7-8 and J is TRBJ2-7; D might be TRBD1 or TRBD2, each matching 5 bases. Trimming pared 7 bases from V and 2 bases from J, leaving 21 bases between. The germline CDR1 and CDR2 sequences are SGHVS and FQNEAQ. The CDR3 covers 16 residues. The CDR3 reads CASTQGSFEGPYEQYF. Here the CDR3 DNA reads TGTGCCAGCACCCAAGGGTCCTTCGAGGGGCCCTACGAGCAGTACTTC.